A selection of T cell receptor beta chains follows, all from one sample in a study of CD8 T cells in ankylosing spondylitis. Using its own MiXCR run on the 5' RACE reads, TCRdb lists one record per CDR3 protein. The sample contains 200,000 to 250,000 distinct CDR3 sequences, roughly a third of which appear only once. Sequenced: blood, either unsorted or a sorted T cell fraction (not recorded which). Receptors were obtained from a male donor with ankylosing spondylitis or in good health (not recorded which). Both conserved end residues are part of each CDR3. D genes are given only for firm matches. Size values are once, few and many counts, or a class for expanded clones, and some rows have none.

j_gene: TRBJ2-7
d_gene: -
v_gene: TRBV7-2
len: 13
abundance: many
CDR3aa: CASSSDLSYEQYF
CDR3nt: TGTGCCAGCAGCTCGGACCTCTCCTACGAGCAGTACTTC

j_gene: TRBJ1-6
d_gene: TRBD1
v_gene: TRBV6-5
len: 16
abundance: few
CDR3aa: CASSSRQGVGNSPLHF
CDR3nt: TGTGCCAGCAGTTCCCGGCAGGGGGTCGGTAATTCACCCCTCCACTTT

j_gene: TRBJ2-4
d_gene: -
v_gene: TRBV20-1
len: 15
abundance: few
CDR3aa: CSADSNYRAKNIQYF
CDR3nt: TGCAGTGCCGACTCGAACTACCGGGCCAAAAACATTCAGTACTTC

j_gene: TRBJ2-3
d_gene: -
v_gene: TRBV4-1
len: 15
abundance: -
CDR3aa: CASSQEWTSTDTQYF
CDR3nt: TGCGCCAGCAGCCAAGAGTGGACATCCACAGATACGCAGTATTTT

j_gene: TRBJ1-2
d_gene: TRBD1
v_gene: TRBV20-1
len: 14
abundance: -
CDR3aa: CSARVRTGLSGYTF
CDR3nt: TGCAGTGCTAGAGTAAGGACAGGTCTCTCTGGCTACACCTTC

j_gene: TRBJ2-3
d_gene: TRBD2
v_gene: TRBV2
len: 18
abundance: -
CDR3aa: CASCPPLGGTSSTDTQYF
CDR3nt: TGTGCCAGCTGTCCCCCGTTGGGAGGGACCTCCAGCACAGATACGCAGTATTTT

j_gene: TRBJ2-7
d_gene: -
v_gene: TRBV29-1
len: 14
abundance: once
CDR3aa: CSVVVGGRGYEQYF
CDR3nt: TGCAGCGTTGTAGTAGGAGGCAGGGGATACGAGCAGTACTTC

j_gene: TRBJ2-2
d_gene: -
v_gene: TRBV11-2
len: 16
abundance: -
CDR3aa: CASSPGVVLNTGELFF
CDR3nt: TGTGCCAGCAGCCCAGGGGTGGTTCTGAACACCGGGGAGCTGTTTTTT

j_gene: TRBJ2-5
d_gene: -
v_gene: TRBV5-1
len: 12
abundance: -
CDR3aa: CASSLESETQYF
CDR3nt: TGCGCCAGCAGCTTGGAGTCCGAGACCCAGTACTTC

j_gene: TRBJ2-1
d_gene: TRBD2
v_gene: TRBV7-2
len: 15
abundance: few
CDR3aa: CASSPGLAAYNEQFF
CDR3nt: TGTGCCAGCAGCCCGGGACTAGCGGCCTACAATGAGCAGTTCTTC

j_gene: TRBJ2-1
d_gene: TRBD2
v_gene: TRBV6-1
len: 16
abundance: -
CDR3aa: CASSRVLAGGPGEQFF
CDR3nt: TGTGCCAGCAGCCGTGTACTAGCGGGGGGGCCGGGTGAGCAGTTCTTC

j_gene: TRBJ2-1
d_gene: TRBD2
v_gene: TRBV20-1
len: 17
abundance: -
CDR3aa: CSAKRGAASGGPDEQFF
CDR3nt: TGCAGTGCTAAAAGGGGGGCGGCTAGCGGGGGGCCTGATGAGCAGTTCTTC

j_gene: TRBJ1-1
d_gene: -
v_gene: TRBV20-1
len: 14
abundance: -
CDR3aa: CSAGMSRVNTEAFF
CDR3nt: TGCAGTGCGGGAATGAGCAGGGTTAACACTGAAGCTTTCTTT

j_gene: TRBJ2-5
d_gene: TRBD2
v_gene: TRBV6-1
len: 18
abundance: few
CDR3aa: CASSRPSSGGAGIETQYF
CDR3nt: TGTGCCAGCAGTCGACCTAGTAGCGGGGGGGCCGGAATTGAGACCCAGTACTTC

j_gene: TRBJ1-5
d_gene: TRBD1
v_gene: TRBV30
len: 17
abundance: -
CDR3aa: CAWSSGTGGIWNQPQHF
CDR3nt: TGTGCCTGGAGTTCCGGGACAGGTGGCATTTGGAATCAGCCCCAGCATTTT

j_gene: TRBJ1-2
d_gene: -
v_gene: TRBV4-1
len: 14
abundance: -
CDR3aa: CASSQQGTAGGYTF
CDR3nt: TGCGCCAGCAGCCAACAGGGTACCGCGGGCGGCTACACCTTC

j_gene: TRBJ2-3
d_gene: -
v_gene: TRBV20-1
len: 13
abundance: -
CDR3aa: CSASQGSRDTQYF
CDR3nt: TGCAGTGCTAGCCAGGGATCTAGGGATACGCAGTATTTT

j_gene: TRBJ1-5
d_gene: -
v_gene: TRBV6-1
len: 15
abundance: -
CDR3aa: CASGRLGNGNQPQHF
CDR3nt: TGTGCCAGTGGGCGCTTGGGCAACGGCAATCAGCCCCAGCATTTT

j_gene: TRBJ2-3
d_gene: TRBD2
v_gene: TRBV20-1
len: 14
abundance: -
CDR3aa: CSASRLASSDTQYF
CDR3nt: TGCAGTGCTAGCAGACTAGCGTCTTCGGATACGCAGTATTTT

j_gene: TRBJ2-3
d_gene: -
v_gene: TRBV5-5
len: 14
abundance: -
CDR3aa: CASSFRGGTDTQYF
CDR3nt: TGTGCCAGCAGCTTCCGGGGCGGCACAGATACGCAGTATTTT

j_gene: TRBJ2-2
d_gene: TRBD2
v_gene: TRBV20-1
len: 14
abundance: -
CDR3aa: CSADSGGAMGELFF
CDR3nt: TGCAGTGCTGATAGCGGGGGGGCCATGGGGGAGCTGTTTTTT

j_gene: TRBJ1-2
d_gene: -
v_gene: TRBV6-1
len: 13
abundance: -
CDR3aa: CASSEAVNYGYTF
CDR3nt: TGTGCCAGCAGTGAAGCTGTTAACTATGGCTACACCTTC

j_gene: TRBJ2-1
d_gene: -
v_gene: TRBV15
len: 14
abundance: few
CDR3aa: CATSRDGGPGRKFF
CDR3nt: TGTGCCACCAGCAGAGATGGGGGGCCAGGCAGAAAGTTCTTC

j_gene: TRBJ2-5
d_gene: -
v_gene: TRBV11-2
len: 14
abundance: few
CDR3aa: CASGKRLNQETQYF
CDR3nt: TGTGCCAGCGGCAAACGACTGAACCAAGAGACCCAGTACTTC

j_gene: TRBJ2-4
d_gene: -
v_gene: TRBV19
len: 13
abundance: -
CDR3aa: CASTHAAKNIQYF
CDR3nt: TGTGCCAGTACCCATGCGGCCAAAAACATTCAGTACTTC

j_gene: TRBJ2-5
d_gene: TRBD1
v_gene: TRBV7-9
len: 15
abundance: -
CDR3aa: CASSKQGALVETQYF
CDR3nt: TGTGCCAGCAGCAAACAGGGGGCTTTGGTGGAGACCCAGTACTTC

j_gene: TRBJ2-2
d_gene: -
v_gene: TRBV10-3
len: 15
abundance: -
CDR3aa: CAISSRGANTGELFF
CDR3nt: TGTGCCATCAGTTCTCGGGGAGCGAACACCGGGGAGCTGTTTTTT

j_gene: TRBJ2-3
d_gene: -
v_gene: TRBV20-1
len: 14
abundance: -
CDR3aa: CSASRRGSTDTQYF
CDR3nt: TGCAGTGCTAGCAGGCGGGGAAGCACAGATACGCAGTATTTT

j_gene: TRBJ2-3
d_gene: -
v_gene: TRBV20-1
len: 16
abundance: -
CDR3aa: CSASTLRGGFTDTQYF
CDR3nt: TGCAGTGCTAGCACACTGAGGGGGGGATTCACAGATACGCAGTATTTT

j_gene: TRBJ2-3
d_gene: -
v_gene: TRBV20-1
len: 15
abundance: few
CDR3aa: CSASSQPGATDTQYF
CDR3nt: TGCAGTGCTAGCAGCCAGCCTGGGGCCACAGATACGCAGTATTTT

j_gene: TRBJ2-3
d_gene: -
v_gene: TRBV5-1
len: 14
abundance: few
CDR3aa: CASRRGTGTDTQYF
CDR3nt: TGCGCCAGCAGGCGGGGGACAGGCACAGATACGCAGTATTTT

j_gene: TRBJ1-2
d_gene: -
v_gene: TRBV20-1
len: 14
abundance: few
CDR3aa: CSAPSSRQIYGYTF
CDR3nt: TGCAGTGCCCCCTCCTCGAGACAGATCTATGGCTACACCTTC

j_gene: TRBJ1-5
d_gene: TRBD1
v_gene: TRBV20-1
len: 13
abundance: -
CDR3aa: CSARTGINQPQHF
CDR3nt: TGCAGTGCCAGGACAGGGATCAATCAGCCCCAGCATTTT